This note documents a single T cell receptor beta chain sequence. Germline-derived CDR1 and CDR2 are SNHLY and FYNNEI. This CDR3 has 13 residues. V was shortened by 8 bases and J by 0 bases, with 8 bases between the two germline ends. Assay: immunoSEQ multiplex PCR; the TCRdb copy retains only in-frame clones and omits some. The repertoire holds under 2.5 million clones, with around 93% as singletons. The sample is drawn from a study of shared clonotypes between healthy human individuals. The material sequenced was naive CD4+ T cells from PBMCs. Subset: CD45RA+ positively selected. This clonotype originated in a young man in good health. Some clones in this sample may be carry-over from other donors' samples. The chain combines TRBV2 with TRBJ1-5, with D unresolved. CDR3 in amino acids: CASGENSNQPQHF. In nucleotides, the CDR3 is TGTGCCAGCGGGGAAAATAGCAATCAGCCCCAGCATTTT.